Included here is one T cell receptor beta chain sequence, with context. These data are taken from a study of blood T cell repertoires in COVID-19. Study-wide context: In each case, the material was cDNA or gDNA derived from T cells, B-cell-depleted T cells, or PBMCs.

TCRdb's table, derived via immunoSEQ multiplex PCR, lists solely in-frame clones and lacks some. The sample carries more than 300,000 clones, about 85% recorded once. The ends lost 5 bases at V and 4 bases at J; junction bases unmatched: 7. The CDR3 sequence is 15 residues long. Germline values: CDR1 SGHAT, CDR2 FQNNGV. Participants spanned ages about 18 to 90 years and resided in over 20 US areas. Donors in Cohort 3 who had recovered were those with two negative PCRs, healthcare professional clearance, or resolution of their symptoms. This TCR was sampled from a woman in her twenties or thirties who had recovered from COVID-19. The V and J genes are TRBV11-2 and TRBJ2-1, with 8 bases aligning to TRBD2. Specimen: PBMCs or T cells enriched from blood (not recorded which). The CDR3, as DNA: TGTGCCAGCAGCCGCGGCGGGGGGCTATACAATGAGCAGTTCTTC. This encodes CASSRGGGLYNEQFF.